This TCR beta chain derives from a study of T cells in Graves' hyperthyroidism and ophthalmopathy. Study-level information: Blood from the periphery was taken at initial diagnosis, before any treatment.

Trimming removed 5 bases at V and 2 bases at J, with 19 bases between. This CDR3 has 18 residues. This clonotype was detected only a few times. The antigen is not known. Amplified regions were TCR beta CDR3 sequences from RNA transcripts. HTBI primers were used for first-round RT-PCR of the TCR CDR3. TCRdb independently ran MiXCR on the multiplex PCR reads; one entry per CDR3 protein. The profile shows approximately 570,000 distinct CDR3 sequences, 15% to 20% of them singletons. Ophthalmopathy cases met thresholds of Clinical Activity Score at least 3, NOSPECS grade at least 4 and duration under 3 months. Study outcomes and limitations: Clonotypes that were expanded in thyroid above 0.001 mostly appeared in blood too.

This clonotype was obtained from a man aged 35 to 55 with Graves' ophthalmopathy. The J gene is TRBJ1-6, the V gene TRBV12-3 or TRBV12-4, with a weak D call TRBD1 (5 bases). Sequencing was done on a sample of blood. The CDR3 region is CASSPRDRNYPYNSPLHF. CDR3 DNA: TGTGCCAGCAGTCCTAGGGACCGAAACTACCCCTATAATTCACCCCTCCACTTT.